These 11 T cell receptor beta chains came from one sample sequenced in a study of T cell repertoires in cytomegalovirus infection. TCRdb analysed the reads with MiXCR anew, one entry per CDR3 protein. The data show 150,000 to 200,000 distinct CDR3 sequences, 14% seen once. Sequenced material: PBMCs. These TCRs come from a human donor in good health (CMV status not recorded). Some clones in this sample may be carry-over from other donors' samples.

The V gene is TRBV14, the J gene TRBJ1-2; the D is unclear. Trimming pared 4 bases from V and 4 bases from J, leaving 10 bases between. The CDR3 contains 13 residues. Germline assignment: CDR1 SGHDN and CDR2 FVKESK. CDR3 sequence: CASSPRLSYGYTF. CDR3 bases: TGTGCCAGCAGCCCTAGGCTATCCTATGGCTACACCTTC.

The J gene is TRBJ2-3, the V gene TRBV5-1; D gene uncertain. Germline values: CDR1 SGHRS, CDR2 YFSETQ. Trimming pared 0 bases from V and 6 bases from J, leaving 11 bases between. The CDR3 extends over 14 amino acids. The CDR3 reads CASSLGHQGDTQYF. CDR3 DNA sequence: TGCGCCAGCAGCTTGGGGCACCAAGGGGATACGCAGTATTTT.

J is TRBJ2-4 and V is TRBV6-2 or TRBV6-3; TRBD2 aligns across 11 bases. There are 17 residues in the CDR3. Germline V gene data show CDR1 as MNHEY and CDR2 as SVGEGT. J was trimmed by 0 bases and V by 6 bases; bases with no gene match: 7. CDR3: CASRPLGLAVAKNIQYF. CDR3 coding DNA: TGTGCCAGCAGACCCCTGGGACTAGCGGTAGCCAAAAACATTCAGTACTTC.

The chain is built from TRBV5-1 and TRBJ1-1, with a weak D call TRBD1 (5 bases). V lost 4 bases, J lost 6 bases, and 16 bases lay in between. This CDR3 spans 14 amino acids. CDR1 is SGHRS and CDR2 is YFSETQ in the germline V gene. The CDR3 DNA follows: TGCGCCAGCAGCGCCAGGGATGGCAGCCCTGAAGCTTTCTTT. Its translation is CASSARDGSPEAFF.

The V gene is TRBV4-1, the J gene TRBJ2-2; D unclear. Germline loops: CDR1 MGHRA, CDR2 YSYEKL. V shed 4 bases and J shed 0 bases, with 18 bases lying between them. There are 18 residues in the CDR3. The CDR3 coding sequence is TGCGCCAGCAGCCCTTGGCCCGCACCCCCCTCGAACACCGGGGAGCTGTTTTTT. Its translation: CASSPWPAPPSNTGELFF.

The V and J genes are TRBV14 and TRBJ1-1; no clear D. Trimming stripped 3 bases from V and 8 bases from J, with 10 bases between. CDR1 is SGHDN and CDR2 is FVKESK in the germline V gene. The CDR3 has 12 residues. The CDR3 region is CASSQETAEAFF. For the CDR3, the DNA is TGTGCCAGCAGCCAGGAGACGGCCGAAGCTTTCTTT.

The CDR3 DNA reads TGTGCCAGCAGTGAAGCGCACCCGGGACTAGTTTCCGGGGAGCTGTTTTTT. It codes for CASSEAHPGLVSGELFF. This rearrangement joins TRBV2 to TRBJ2-2, with TRBD2 matching over 8 bases. The CDR3 totals 17 residues. Germline CDR1 is SNHLY and CDR2 is FYNNEI. V gave up 0 bases and J gave up 6 bases; unmatched junction bases: 9.

The V and J genes are TRBV20-1 and TRBJ1-1; maybe TRBD1 (6 bases). The germline CDR1 and CDR2 sequences are DFQATT and SNEGSKA (reference sequence). Trimming pared 3 bases from V and 3 bases from J, leaving 14 bases between. This CDR3 contains 14 residues. The CDR3 DNA reads TGCAGTGCTAGTTACCGGGGGCGGGACACTGAAGCTTTCTTT. Amino acid sequence: CSASYRGRDTEAFF.

This clonotype has at least ten counts. The rearrangement links TRBV12-3 or TRBV12-4 to TRBJ2-1, with TRBD1 identical over 12 bases. CDR3 length equals 15 residues. J lost 9 bases, V lost 4 bases, and 7 bases had no gene match. CDR3 DNA sequence: TGTGCCAGCAGTTCCTCGGGACAGGGGGCAGGTGAGCAGTTCTTC. Amino acid sequence: CASSSSGQGAGEQFF.

This clonotype has ten or more counts. This chain uses TRBV7-2 with TRBJ2-7; TRBD1 aligns across 10 bases. The germline V gene encodes CDR1 SGHTA and CDR2 FQGNSA. V gave up 5 bases and J gave up 3 bases; unmatched junction bases: 7. The CDR3 runs to 15 residues. For the CDR3, the DNA is TGTGCCAGCAGCGCAAGCGGACAGGGGGACTACGAGCAGTACTTC. It codes for CASSASGQGDYEQYF.

V is TRBV3-1 and J is TRBJ2-5; D gene ambiguous. The CDR3 runs 14 residues. V gave up 4 bases and J gave up 1 base, with 10 bases separating them. Germline V lookup: CDR1 LGHDT, CDR2 YNNKEL (reference sequence). The CDR3 here is CASSRLSPQETQYF. In DNA, the CDR3 is TGTGCCAGCAGCCGATTAAGCCCCCAAGAGACCCAGTACTTC.